The clone carrying this TCR beta chain was recorded a few times. Its antigen is still unknown. This record belongs to a study of a mutant IDH1 vaccine in newly diagnosed glioma. Study-level findings and limits: Top-clonotype changes in peripheral T cells seemed unrelated to pseudoprogression.

The V gene's germline CDR1 is SGHRS and CDR2 YFSETQ. The V gene end was trimmed by 5 bases and the J gene end by 1 base; junction bases not matched to a gene: 2. The CDR3 covers 14 residues. Time point indicated: week 35, safety follow-up. A single vaccine dose contained 300 ug of mutant IDH1 20-mer peptide, and topical imiquimod was used with it. Generated by immunoSEQ multiplex PCR, the TCRdb table keeps only in-frame clones and is missing some. Of roughly 51,000 clones in the sample, roughly 84% were seen once. The chain joins TRBV5-1 to TRBJ2-4, with TRBD1 matching over 8 bases. The source was PBMCs, collected from a glioma patient whose treatment included an IDH1 peptide vaccine. The clonotype comes from a middle-aged man with glioma. The CDR3 spells CASRTGDAKNIQYF. The CDR3 DNA reads TGCGCCAGCAGGACAGGGGACGCCAAAAACATTCAGTACTTC.